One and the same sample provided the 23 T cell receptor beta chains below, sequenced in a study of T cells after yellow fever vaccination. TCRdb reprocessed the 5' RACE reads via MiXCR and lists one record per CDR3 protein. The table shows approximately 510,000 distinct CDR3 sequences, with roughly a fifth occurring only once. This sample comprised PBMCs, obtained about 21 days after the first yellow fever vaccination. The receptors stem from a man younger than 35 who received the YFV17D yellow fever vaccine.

The CDR3 loop is CASSHGGGNEQFF. The CDR3 DNA sequence: TGTGCCAGCAGCCATGGGGGGGGCAATGAGCAGTTCTTC. The V call is TRBV12-3 or TRBV12-4, the J call TRBJ2-1; 7 bases are a match to TRBD2. The CDR3 is made up of 13 amino acids. V was clipped by 6 bases and J by 6 bases; unmatched bases: 5.

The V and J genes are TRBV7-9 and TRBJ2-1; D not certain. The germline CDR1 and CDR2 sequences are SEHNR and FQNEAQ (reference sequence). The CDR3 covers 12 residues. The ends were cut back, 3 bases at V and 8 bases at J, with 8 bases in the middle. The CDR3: CASSFGWYEQFF. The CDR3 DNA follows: TGTGCCAGCAGCTTCGGTTGGTATGAGCAGTTCTTC.

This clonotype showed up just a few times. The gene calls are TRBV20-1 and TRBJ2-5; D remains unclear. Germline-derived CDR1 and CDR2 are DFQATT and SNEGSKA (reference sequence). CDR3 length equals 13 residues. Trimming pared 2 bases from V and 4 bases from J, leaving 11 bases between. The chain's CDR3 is CSARPGNGETQYF. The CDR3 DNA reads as TGCAGTGCTAGACCGGGTAATGGAGAGACCCAGTACTTC.

CDR3 sequence: CSASVPGGSEQFF. For the CDR3, the DNA is TGCAGTGCTAGCGTCCCGGGGGGGAGTGAGCAGTTCTTC. V usage is TRBV20-1 and J usage is TRBJ2-1, with 8 bases lining up with TRBD2. V trimming: 3 bases; J trimming: 9 bases; junction bases outside the gene matches: 7. CDR3 length equals 13 residues. The germline gives CDR1 DFQATT, CDR2 SNEGSKA (reference sequence).

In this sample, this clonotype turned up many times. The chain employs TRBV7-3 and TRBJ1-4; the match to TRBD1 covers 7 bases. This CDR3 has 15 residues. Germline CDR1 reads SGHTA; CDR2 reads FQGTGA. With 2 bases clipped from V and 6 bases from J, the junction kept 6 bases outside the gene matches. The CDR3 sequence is CASSLLTGEDEKLFF. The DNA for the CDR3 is TGTGCCAGCAGCTTACTCACAGGGGAGGATGAAAAACTGTTTTTT.

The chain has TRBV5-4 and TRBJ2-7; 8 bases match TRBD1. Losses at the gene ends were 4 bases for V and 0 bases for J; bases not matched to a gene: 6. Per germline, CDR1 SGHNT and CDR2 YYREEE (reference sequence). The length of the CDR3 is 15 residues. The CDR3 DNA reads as TGTGCCAGCAGCCCGGCTACAGGGGGCTCCTACGAGCAGTACTTC. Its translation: CASSPATGGSYEQYF.

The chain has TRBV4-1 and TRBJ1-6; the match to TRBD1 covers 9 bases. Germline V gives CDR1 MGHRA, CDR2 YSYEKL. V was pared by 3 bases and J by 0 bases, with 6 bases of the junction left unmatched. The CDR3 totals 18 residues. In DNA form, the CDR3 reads TGCGCCAGCAGCCATCCTGGACAGGGGAGCTCCTATAATTCACCCCTCCACTTT. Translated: CASSHPGQGSSYNSPLHF.

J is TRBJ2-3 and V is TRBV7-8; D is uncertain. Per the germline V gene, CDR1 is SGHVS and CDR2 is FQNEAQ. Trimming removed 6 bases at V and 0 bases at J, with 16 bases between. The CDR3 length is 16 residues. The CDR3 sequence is CASSPARVPSTDTQYF. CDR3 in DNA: TGTGCCAGCAGTCCAGCGAGAGTTCCTAGCACAGATACGCAGTATTTT. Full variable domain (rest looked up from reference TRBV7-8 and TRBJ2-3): GAGVSQSPRYKVAKRGQDVALRCDPISGHVSLFWYQQALGQGPEFLTYFQNEAQLDKSGLPSDRFFAERPEGSVSTLKIQRTQQEDSAVYLCASSPARVPSTDTQYFGPGTRLTVL.

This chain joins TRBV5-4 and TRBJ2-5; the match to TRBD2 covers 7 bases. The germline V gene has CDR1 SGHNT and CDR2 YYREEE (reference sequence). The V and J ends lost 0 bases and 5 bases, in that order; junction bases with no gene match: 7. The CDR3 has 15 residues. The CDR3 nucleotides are TGTGCCAGCAGCTTGGCCGGGGAGGGACGCGAGACCCAGTACTTC. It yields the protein CASSLAGEGRETQYF. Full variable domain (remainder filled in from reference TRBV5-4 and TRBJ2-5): ETGVTQSPTHLIKTRGQQVTLRCSSQSGHNTVSWYQQALGQGPQFIFQYYREEENGRGNFPPRFSGLQFPNYSSELNVNALELDDSALYLCASSLAGEGRETQYFGPGTRLLVL.

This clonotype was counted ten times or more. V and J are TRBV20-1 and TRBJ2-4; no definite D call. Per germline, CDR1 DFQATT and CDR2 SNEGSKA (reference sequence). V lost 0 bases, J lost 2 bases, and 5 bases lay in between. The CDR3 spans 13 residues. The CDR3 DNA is TGCAGTGCTAGAGAGATCACCAAAAACATTCAGTACTTC. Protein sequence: CSAREITKNIQYF.

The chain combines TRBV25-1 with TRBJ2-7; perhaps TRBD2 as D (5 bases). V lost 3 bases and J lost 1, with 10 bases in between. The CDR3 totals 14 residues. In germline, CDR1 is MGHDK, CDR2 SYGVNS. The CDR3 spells CASSDRGTSYEQYF. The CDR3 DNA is TGTGCCAGCAGTGATCGGGGTACATCCTACGAGCAGTACTTC.

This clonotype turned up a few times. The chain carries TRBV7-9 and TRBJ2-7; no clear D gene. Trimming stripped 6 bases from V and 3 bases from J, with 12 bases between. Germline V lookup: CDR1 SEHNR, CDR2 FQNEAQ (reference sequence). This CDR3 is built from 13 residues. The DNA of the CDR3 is TGTGCCAGCAGGCCGCTTGGCGGCTACGAGCAGTACTTC. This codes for CASRPLGGYEQYF.

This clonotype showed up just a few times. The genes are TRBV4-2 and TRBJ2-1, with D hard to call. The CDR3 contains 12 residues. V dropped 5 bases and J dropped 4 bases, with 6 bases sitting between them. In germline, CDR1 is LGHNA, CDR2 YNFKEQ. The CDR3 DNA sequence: TGTGCCAGCAGCGAGGCGTACAATGAGCAGTTCTTC. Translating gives CASSEAYNEQFF.

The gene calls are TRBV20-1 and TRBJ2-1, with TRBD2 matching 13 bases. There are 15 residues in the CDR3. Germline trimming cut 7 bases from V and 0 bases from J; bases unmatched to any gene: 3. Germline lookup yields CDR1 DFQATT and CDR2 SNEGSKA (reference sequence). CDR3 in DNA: TGCAGTGTCGGACTAGCGGGGGTCTCCTACAATGAGCAGTTCTTC. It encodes CSVGLAGVSYNEQFF.

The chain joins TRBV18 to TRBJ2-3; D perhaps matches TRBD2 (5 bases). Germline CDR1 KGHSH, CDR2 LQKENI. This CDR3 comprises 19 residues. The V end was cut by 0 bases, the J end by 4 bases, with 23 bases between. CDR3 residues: CASSPPSENWAAHSDTQYF. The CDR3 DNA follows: TGTGCCAGCTCACCACCTAGCGAGAACTGGGCTGCGCACTCAGATACGCAGTATTTT.

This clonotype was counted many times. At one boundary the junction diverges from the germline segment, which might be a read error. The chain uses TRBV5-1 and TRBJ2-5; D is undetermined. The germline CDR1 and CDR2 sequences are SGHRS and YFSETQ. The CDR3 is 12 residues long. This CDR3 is CASSSGQETQYF. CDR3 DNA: TGTGCCAGCAGCTCGGGTCAAGAGACCCAGTACTTC.

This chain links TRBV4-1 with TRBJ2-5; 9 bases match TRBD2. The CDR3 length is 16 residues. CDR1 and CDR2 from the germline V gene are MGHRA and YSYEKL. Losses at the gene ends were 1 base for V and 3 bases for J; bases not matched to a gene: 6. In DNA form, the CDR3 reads TGCGCCAGCAGCCAAGGGAAGACTAGCGGCGAAGAGACCCAGTACTTC. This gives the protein CASSQGKTSGEETQYF.

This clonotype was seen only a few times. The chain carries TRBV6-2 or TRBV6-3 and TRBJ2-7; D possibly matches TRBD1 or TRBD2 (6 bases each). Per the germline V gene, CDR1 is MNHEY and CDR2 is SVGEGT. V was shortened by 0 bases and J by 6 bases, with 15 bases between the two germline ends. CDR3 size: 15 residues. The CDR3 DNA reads TGTGCCAGCAGTTACTCCCAGGGGTGGGGAGGCGAGCAGTACTTC. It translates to CASSYSQGWGGEQYF.

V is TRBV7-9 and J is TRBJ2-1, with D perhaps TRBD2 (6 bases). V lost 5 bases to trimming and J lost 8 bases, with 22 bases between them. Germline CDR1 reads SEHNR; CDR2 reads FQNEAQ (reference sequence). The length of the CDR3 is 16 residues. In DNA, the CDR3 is TGTGCCAGCAGCCCTTATCGTCGGGGGACGGGGTATGAGCAGTTCTTC. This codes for CASSPYRRGTGYEQFF.

The DNA for the CDR3 is TGCAGCTTTCTCCGGGCGGACTCCTACAATGAGCAGTTCTTC. The encoded protein is CSFLRADSYNEQFF. V gene TRBV29-1 combines with J gene TRBJ2-1; unclear D gene. The CDR3 has 14 amino acids. V gave up 8 bases and J gave up 0 bases, with 14 bases separating them. Germline V gene data show CDR1 as SQVTM and CDR2 as ANQGSEA.

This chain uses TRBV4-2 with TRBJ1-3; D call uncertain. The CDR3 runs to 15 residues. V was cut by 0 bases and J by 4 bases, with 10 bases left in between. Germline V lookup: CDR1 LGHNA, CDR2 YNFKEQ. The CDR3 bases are TGTGCCAGCAGCCAAGAGTCGCCACCCGGAAACACCATATATTTT. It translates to CASSQESPPGNTIYF.

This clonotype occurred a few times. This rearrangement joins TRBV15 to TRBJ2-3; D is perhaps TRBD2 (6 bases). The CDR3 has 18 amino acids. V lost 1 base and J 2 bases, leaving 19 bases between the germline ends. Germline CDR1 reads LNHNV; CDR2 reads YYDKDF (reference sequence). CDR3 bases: TGTGCCACCAGCAGAGTACCTCCGGGACTTAGGAACACAGATACGCAGTATTTT. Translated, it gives CATSRVPPGLRNTDTQYF. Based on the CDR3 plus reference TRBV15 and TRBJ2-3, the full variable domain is DAMVIQNPRYQVTQFGKPVTLSCSQTLNHNVMYWYQQKSSQAPKLLFHYYDKDFNNEADTPDNFQSRRPNTSFCFLDIRSPGLGDTAMYLCATSRVPPGLRNTDTQYFGPGTRLTVL.

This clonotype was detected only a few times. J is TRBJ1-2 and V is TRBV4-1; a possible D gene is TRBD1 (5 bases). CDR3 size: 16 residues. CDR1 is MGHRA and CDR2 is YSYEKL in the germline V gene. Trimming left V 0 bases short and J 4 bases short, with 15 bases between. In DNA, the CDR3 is TGCGCCAGCAGCCAAGATCCGCAGGGTATCAGCTATGGCTACACCTTC. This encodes CASSQDPQGISYGYTF.